This TCR beta chain was sequenced during a study of blood T cell repertoires in COVID-19. Germline loops: CDR1 SEHNR, CDR2 FQNEAQ (reference sequence). J lost 7 bases, V lost 1 base, and 7 bases had no gene match. The CDR3 consists of 15 residues. As originally analysed: Amplified reference gene primers provided the basis for estimating nucleated cell counts. Profiling relied on immunoSEQ multiplex PCR, and the TCRdb table lists in-frame clones only, not all of them. That table is the source of V, J and clone size, and D and trimming were worked out from the DNA. The sample yields tens of thousands of clones, 90% seen once. This clone appeared a few times.

The chain uses TRBV7-9 and TRBJ2-1; 7 bases are a match to TRBD1. The sequenced sample consisted of peripheral blood. The TCR originated in a man aged 45-60 years with acute or convalescent COVID-19. The CDR3 protein is CASSLDIQGRNEQFF. CDR3 bases: TGTGCCAGCAGCTTAGATATACAGGGGAGAAATGAGCAGTTCTTC.